This T cell receptor (beta chain) was observed in a study of T cell repertoires in cytomegalovirus infection (dated by TCRdb to about 2019). Broadly, across the study: Alongside well-studied HLA-B-restricted epitopes, the peptide stimulations were aimed at recently identified HLA-C-restricted CMV epitopes, whose presentation resists viral immunomodulation. Donor HLA type was relevant to the analysis, as public TCR beta signatures indicated carriage of CMV infection together with the matching HLA type.

The sample's treatment or condition label is to be understood as: in vitro stimulation with specific CMV peptide epitopes to enrich CMV-specific T cells. This clonotype was observed a handful of times. Its antigen is currently not known. No base quality information exists; no much larger clone differs at one position. V loses 4 bases, J loses 1 base, and the germline ends lie 9 bases apart. From its cysteine to its phenylalanine, the CDR3 spans 14 amino acids. Only the CDR3 part of the read is kept: 42 bases, read in frame from the first base. Reading the germline V gene gives CDR1 SGHRS and CDR2 YFSETQ. The instrument was an Illumina HiSeq 1500. TCRdb took the public reads, trimmed them with fastp at Q25, ran MiXCR for clone calling and kept in-frame beta chains. Every distinct CDR3 protein forms one entry, paired with its most common genes and DNA. Present in this sample are some 62,000 distinct CDR3 sequences, 20% of which were seen just once. The ten biggest clones cover roughly 73% of the sample.

The paper's findings and limits, for the study overall: The ex vivo response was dominated by HLA-C-restricted CMV-specific TCR beta clonotypes, and the single most frequent clonotype in two of eight donors was supplied by these HLA-C-restricted clonotypes. In both this cohort and an independent approximately 350-donor cohort, the cumulative frequency of public TCR beta family members distinguished carriers of CMV infection plus the relevant HLA type.

Recombination joined TRBV5-1 with TRBJ1-3, with no D gene named confidently. Sequences were derived from CD8+ T cells from cultured PBMCs, sampled from culture after CMV antigen stimulation. The TCR comes from a human donor in good health (CMV status not recorded). Some clones in this sample may be carry-over from other donors' samples. The DNA sequence follows: TGCGCCAGCAGCCCCCTACCATCTGGAAACACCATATATTTT. The resulting protein is CASSPLPSGNTIYF.